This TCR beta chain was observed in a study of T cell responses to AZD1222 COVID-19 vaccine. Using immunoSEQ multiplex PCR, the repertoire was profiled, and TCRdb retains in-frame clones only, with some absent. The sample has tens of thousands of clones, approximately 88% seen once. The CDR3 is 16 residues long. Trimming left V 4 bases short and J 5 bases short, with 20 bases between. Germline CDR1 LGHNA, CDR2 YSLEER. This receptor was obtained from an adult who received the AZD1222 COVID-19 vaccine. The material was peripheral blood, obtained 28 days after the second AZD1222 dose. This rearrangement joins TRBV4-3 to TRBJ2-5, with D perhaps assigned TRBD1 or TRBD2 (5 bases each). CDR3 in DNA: TGCGCCAGCAGCCCCCCATGGGGGTTGACGAGGGAGACCCAGTACTTC. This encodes CASSPPWGLTRETQYF.